Listed here are 6 T cell receptor beta chains from one sample, sequenced in a study of shared clonotypes between healthy human individuals. Sequenced by immunoSEQ multiplex PCR; TCRdb stores in-frame clones only, minus some. Of 2 million to 2.5 million clones listed, around 95% are singletons. Source material: naive CD4+ T cells sorted from blood. Subset defined: CD45RA+ positively selected. The receptors derive from a man between 18 and 29 years old in good health.

The chain uses TRBV6-5 and TRBJ1-4, with D possibly being TRBD1 (5 bases). The CDR3 extends over 16 amino acids. Trimming pared 2 bases from V and 4 bases from J, leaving 14 bases between. In germline, CDR1 is MNHEY, CDR2 SVGAGI. The chain's CDR3 is CASSYGFGQNNEKLFF. The CDR3 DNA sequence: TGTGCCAGCAGTTACGGGTTCGGACAAAATAATGAAAAACTGTTTTTT.

The chain recombines TRBV4-3 with TRBJ2-2; 14 bases agree with TRBD2. The CDR3 is 15 amino acids. From germline, CDR1 is LGHNA and CDR2 YSLEER. Losses at the gene ends were 4 bases for V and 7 bases for J; bases not matched to a gene: 2. DNA for the CDR3: TGCGCCAGCAGCCGACTAGCGGGAGGGGTCGGGGAGCTGTTTTTT. Translated: CASSRLAGGVGELFF.

V usage is TRBV19 and J usage is TRBJ1-2; perhaps TRBD1 as D (5 bases). The CDR3 has 15 residues. In germline, CDR1 is LNHDA, CDR2 SQIVND (reference sequence). V lost 6 bases and J 8 bases, leaving 22 bases between the germline ends. The CDR3 spells CASSYYRQGDKGYTF. The CDR3 nucleotides read TGTGCCAGTAGCTATTACCGGCAGGGAGATAAAGGCTACACCTTC. Full variable domain (rest looked up from reference TRBV19 and TRBJ1-2): DGGITQSPKYLFRKEGQNVTLSCEQNLNHDAMYWYRQDPGQGLRLIYYSQIVNDFQKGDIAEGYSVSREKKESFPLTVTSAQKNPTAFYLCASSYYRQGDKGYTFGSGTRLTVV.

V is TRBV5-1 and J is TRBJ1-6; D is possibly TRBD1 (6 bases). The CDR3 totals 18 residues. The V and J ends lost 4 bases and 8 bases respectively, with 25 bases between them. Germline-derived CDR1 and CDR2 are SGHRS and YFSETQ. CDR3 residues: CASSRRGETGAADSPLHF. The CDR3 bases are TGCGCCAGCAGCCGGAGGGGGGAGACCGGTGCCGCCGATTCACCCCTCCACTTT.

The rearrangement joins TRBV7-8 to TRBJ1-6; D is unclear. Germline V gene lookup returns CDR1 SGHVS and CDR2 FQNEAQ. V lost 1 base and J lost 7, with 5 bases in between. CDR3 length: 13 residues. Written as DNA, the CDR3 is TGTGCCAGCAGCTTAGAACGGAATTCACCCCTCCACTTT. Protein product: CASSLERNSPLHF.

V gene TRBV5-4 combines with J gene TRBJ2-5; D gene uncertain. V was trimmed by 3 bases and J by 9 bases, leaving 12 bases between them. The CDR3 totals 12 residues. CDR1 SGHNT and CDR2 YYREEE come from the germline V gene (reference sequence). The CDR3 sequence: CASSSPASAQYF. CDR3 nucleotides: TGTGCCAGCAGCTCCCCGGCGTCGGCCCAGTACTTC.